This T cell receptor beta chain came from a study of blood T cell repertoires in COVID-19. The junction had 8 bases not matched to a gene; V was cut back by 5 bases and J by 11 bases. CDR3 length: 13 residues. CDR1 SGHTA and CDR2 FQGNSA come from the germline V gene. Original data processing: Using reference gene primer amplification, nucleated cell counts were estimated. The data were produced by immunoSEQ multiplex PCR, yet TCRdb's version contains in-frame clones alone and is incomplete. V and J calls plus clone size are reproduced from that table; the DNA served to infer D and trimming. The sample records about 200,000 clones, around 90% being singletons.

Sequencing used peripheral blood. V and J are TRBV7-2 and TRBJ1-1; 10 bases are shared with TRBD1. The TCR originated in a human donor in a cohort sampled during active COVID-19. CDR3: CASSRDRGLGAFF. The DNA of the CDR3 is TGTGCCAGCAGCAGAGACAGGGGGCTAGGGGCTTTCTTT.